The 27 T cell receptor beta chains below come from one sample, sequenced in a study of blood T cell repertoires in COVID-19. The table came from immunoSEQ multiplex PCR; TCRdb's copy has only in-frame clones and leaves some out. This table has fewer than 300,000 clones, about nine tenths appearing once. The sequencing sample was made of PBMCs or T cells enriched from blood (not recorded which). The receptor set was obtained from a middle-aged woman with acute COVID-19.

The J gene is TRBJ1-4, the V gene TRBV4-2; unclear D gene. The germline gives CDR1 LGHNA, CDR2 YNFKEQ. V lost 4 bases and J 4 bases, leaving 7 bases between the germline ends. This CDR3 comprises 13 residues. This CDR3 reads CASSPGLNEKLFF. CDR3 DNA sequence: TGTGCCAGCAGCCCCGGACTTAATGAAAAACTGTTTTTT.

The CDR3 is CASTIQGSSYNEQFF. The CDR3 region has the DNA TGTGCCAGCACTATCCAGGGCAGCTCCTACAATGAGCAGTTCTTC. This sequence joins TRBV2 and TRBJ2-1; TRBD1 might be the D (5 bases). CDR3 length: 15 residues. V was trimmed by 7 bases and J by 0 bases, leaving 13 bases between them. CDR1 and CDR2 (germline): SNHLY, FYNNEI.

CDR3 nucleotides: TGTGCCAGCAGCGCCGGCGGGGGGCCAGCCCTCCACTTT. Translated: CASSAGGGPALHF. The chain couples TRBV6-5 to TRBJ1-6; D might be TRBD1 (6 bases). Trimming took 6 bases from V and 14 from J, leaving 17 bases between them. Germline V gene data show CDR1 as MNHEY and CDR2 as SVGAGI. The CDR3 sequence is 13 residues long.

The rearrangement joins TRBV5-1 to TRBJ2-3; TRBD2 matches 14 bases. The V gene end was trimmed by 6 bases and the J gene end by 5 bases; junction bases not matched to a gene: 5. This CDR3 comprises 15 residues. CDR1 is SGHRS, CDR2 YFSETQ, per germline. The CDR3 DNA reads TGCGCCAGCATGGGACTAGCGGGAGTGGAAGATACGCAGTATTTT. This gives the protein CASMGLAGVEDTQYF.

This chain connects TRBV25-1 to TRBJ2-1; 8 bases line up with TRBD2. CDR1 MGHDK and CDR2 SYGVNS come from the germline V gene. The CDR3 has 16 residues. V was clipped by 4 bases and J by 9 bases; unmatched bases: 14. The CDR3 is CASSARGLGEVAEQFF. In DNA, the CDR3 is TGTGCCAGCAGTGCCAGGGGACTAGGGGAGGTAGCTGAGCAGTTCTTC. Drawing the rest from reference TRBV25-1 and TRBJ2-1, the complete variable domain is EADIYQTPRYLVIGTGKKITLECSQTMGHDKMYWYQQDPGMELHLIHYSYGVNSTEKGDLSSESTVSRIRTEHFPLTLESARPSHTSQYLCASSARGLGEVAEQFFGPGTRLTVL.

About this clone: The junction does not match germline at one end; this may be a read error. The chain uses TRBV7-7 and TRBJ1-6; no firm D call. The CDR3 sequence is 19 residues long. Germline CDR1 SSHAT, CDR2 FNYEAQ (reference sequence). CDR3 nucleotides: TGTGCTAGCAGCTTCATCTTTTGGTGCAAATCGCCGGGTAATTCACCCCTCCACTTT. Translated: CASSFIFWCKSPGNSPLHF.

This chain joins TRBV11-3 and TRBJ1-4; D uncertain. Trimming left V 2 bases short and J 4 bases short, with 14 bases between. This CDR3 region has 16 residues. From germline, CDR1 is SGHNT and CDR2 YENEEA. The CDR3 DNA is TGTGCCAGCAGCTTAACTGACACCGTGGGTAATGAAAAACTGTTTTTT. It is translated as CASSLTDTVGNEKLFF.

The J gene is TRBJ1-1, the V gene TRBV2; 9 bases match TRBD1. The germline CDR1 and CDR2 sequences are SNHLY and FYNNEI. There are 14 residues in the CDR3. V trimming: 6 bases; J trimming: 7 bases; junction bases outside the gene matches: 9. The CDR3 is CASSKQGALLEAFF. The CDR3 DNA sequence: TGTGCCAGCAGCAAACAGGGGGCCTTACTTGAAGCTTTCTTT.

The chain uses TRBV28 and TRBJ2-2, with D possibly being TRBD1 (5 bases). The CDR3 spans 15 residues. Germline lookup yields CDR1 MDHEN and CDR2 SYDVKM. Trimming stripped 3 bases from V and 8 bases from J, with 16 bases between. The CDR3 region has the DNA TGTGCCAGCAGTTTGGCAGGGCTCGATACGGGGGAGCTGTTTTTT. Amino acid sequence: CASSLAGLDTGELFF.

This chain links TRBV7-8 with TRBJ1-5, with 7 bases that match TRBD1. V shed 4 bases, J shed 2 bases, and the junction held 11 bases outside the gene matches. This CDR3 is built from 17 residues. CDR1 and CDR2 (germline): SGHVS, FQNEAQ. DNA for the CDR3: TGTGCCAGCAGCTCAGGGACAGCGTTTGGTCGCAATCAGCCCCAGCATTTT. Its protein is CASSSGTAFGRNQPQHF. The complete variable domain, with remaining parts taken from reference TRBV7-8 and TRBJ1-5, reads GAGVSQSPRYKVAKRGQDVALRCDPISGHVSLFWYQQALGQGPEFLTYFQNEAQLDKSGLPSDRFFAERPEGSVSTLKIQRTQQEDSAVYLCASSSGTAFGRNQPQHFGDGTRLSIL.

The chain couples TRBV7-2 to TRBJ2-5; tentative D call: TRBD2 (5 bases). The germline V gene encodes CDR1 SGHTA and CDR2 FQGNSA. The CDR3 runs 14 residues. Trimming removed 5 bases from V and 2 bases from J, with 12 bases in between. CDR3 DNA sequence: TGTGCCAGCAGCCCCCGAGGGTCTCAAGAGACCCAGTACTTC. Translated, it gives CASSPRGSQETQYF.

This chain connects TRBV19 to TRBJ1-2; D possibly corresponds to TRBD1 (6 bases). Trimming removed 4 bases at V and 0 bases at J, with 9 bases between. Germline V gene data show CDR1 as LNHDA and CDR2 as SQIVND (reference sequence). The CDR3 sequence is 14 residues long. The chain's CDR3 is CASSRTETNYGYTF. The CDR3, as DNA: TGTGCCAGTAGTAGGACAGAGACTAACTATGGCTACACCTTC.

The V gene is TRBV5-5, the J gene TRBJ2-1, with 11 positions matching TRBD2. This CDR3 has 15 amino acids. Germline CDR1 and CDR2: SGHKS and YYEKEE (reference sequence). V shed 4 bases, J shed 4 bases, and the junction held 4 bases outside the gene matches. The CDR3 loop is CASSPGTSGYNEQFF. The DNA of the CDR3 is TGTGCCAGCAGCCCTGGGACTAGCGGATACAATGAGCAGTTCTTC.

This chain uses TRBV27 with TRBJ2-2, with a possible D match to TRBD1 (5 bases). The CDR3 length is 16 residues. Germline CDR1 reads MNHEY; CDR2 reads SMNVEV (reference sequence). Trimming removed 5 bases at V and 1 base at J, with 14 bases between. The CDR3 is CASSPRQGMNTGELFF. The DNA for the CDR3 is TGTGCCAGCAGTCCGCGCCAGGGAATGAACACCGGGGAGCTGTTTTTT.

V is TRBV18 and J is TRBJ1-2, with D unclear. V was trimmed by 1 base and J by 5 bases, leaving 5 bases between them. Germline assignment: CDR1 KGHSH and CDR2 LQKENI. This CDR3 region has 12 residues. In DNA, the CDR3 is TGTGCCAGCTCACCACTCGGGTATGGCTACACCTTC. Translating it yields CASSPLGYGYTF. Based on the CDR3 plus reference TRBV18 and TRBJ1-2, the full variable domain is NAGVMQNPRHLVRRRGQEARLRCSPMKGHSHVYWYRQLPEEGLKFMVYLQKENIIDESGMPKERFSAEFPKEGPSILRIQQVVRGDSAAYFCASSPLGYGYTFGSGTRLTVV.

J is TRBJ2-7 and V is TRBV7-8; D is possibly TRBD1 (6 bases). This CDR3 comprises 14 residues. With 6 bases removed from V and 2 bases from J, the gap between germline ends came to 14 bases. CDR1 and CDR2 from the germline V gene are SGHVS and FQNEAQ. The DNA for the CDR3 is TGTGCCAGCAGTCCAGGGGTCCCCCCCTACGAGCAGTACGTC. This gives the protein CASSPGVPPYEQYV.

This sequence joins TRBV6-2 or TRBV6-3 and TRBJ2-7; a weak D match, TRBD1 (7 bases). This CDR3 is built from 14 residues. V shed 7 bases and J shed 7 bases, with 20 bases lying between them. The germline V gene encodes CDR1 MNHEY and CDR2 SVGEGT. The CDR3 DNA is TGTGCCAGCACCCCCTCAGGGGGGCGAAGGGAGCAGTACTTC. Protein sequence: CASTPSGGRREQYF.

This chain connects TRBV27 to TRBJ2-4; weak D call: TRBD2 (5 bases). Trimming shortened V by 1 base and J by 3 bases, and 22 bases separated the two germline ends. This CDR3 has 19 amino acids. CDR1 is MNHEY, CDR2 SMNVEV, per germline (reference sequence). CDR3 in amino acids: CASSLFGSGLQLGKNIQYF. The CDR3 DNA follows: TGTGCCAGCAGTTTATTTGGGTCGGGGTTACAGCTCGGCAAAAACATTCAGTACTTC.

This chain uses TRBV28 with TRBJ2-3, with D possibly matching TRBD2 (7 bases). Trimming pared 3 bases from V and 2 bases from J, leaving 21 bases between. The CDR3 contains 18 residues. Per germline, CDR1 MDHEN and CDR2 SYDVKM. CDR3 sequence reads: CASSFGGPYSGPTDTQYF. CDR3 bases: TGTGCCAGCAGTTTCGGGGGGCCATATAGCGGCCCCACAGATACGCAGTATTTT. Together with reference TRBV28 and TRBJ2-3, the CDR3 gives the full variable domain: DVKVTQSSRYLVKRTGEKVFLECVQDMDHENMFWYRQDPGLGLRLIYFSYDVKMKEKGDIPEGYSVSREKKERFSLILESASTNQTSMYLCASSFGGPYSGPTDTQYFGPGTRLTVL.

CDR3 bases: TGCGCCAGCAGCGTTGGACAGGGCGGCAATCAGCCCCAGCATTTT. Translated: CASSVGQGGNQPQHF. The chain combines TRBV5-1 with TRBJ1-5; 8 bases align to TRBD1. The CDR3 loop spans 15 amino acids. V shed 4 bases and J 2 bases; nucleotides not matched to a gene: 5. The germline CDR1 and CDR2 sequences are SGHRS and YFSETQ.

The V and J genes are TRBV5-5 and TRBJ2-7, with D perhaps matching TRBD2 (6 bases). This CDR3 is built from 16 residues. V was shortened by 5 bases and J by 7 bases, with 25 bases between the two germline ends. Germline V CDR1 and CDR2: SGHKS, YYEKEE (reference sequence). The CDR3 DNA follows: TGTGCCAGCAGTCCAGGGATTAGGGACTGGGAGTCTGAGCAGTACTTC. Translated: CASSPGIRDWESEQYF.

The genes are TRBV6-6 and TRBJ1-3, with 8 bases matching TRBD1. The CDR3 loop spans 15 amino acids. From germline, CDR1 is MNHNY and CDR2 SVGAGI (reference sequence). J was trimmed by 3 bases and V by 6 bases; bases with no gene match: 7. The CDR3 is CASRMDRESGNTIYF. The CDR3 DNA is TGTGCCAGCAGGATGGACAGGGAAAGTGGAAACACCATATATTTT.

The chain is built from TRBV30 and TRBJ2-7; 8 bases fit TRBD1. The ends lost 4 bases at V and 6 bases at J; junction bases unmatched: 5. This CDR3 has 12 residues. The germline CDR1 and CDR2 sequences are GTSNPN and SVGIG (reference sequence). The CDR3 region is CAWTRTGLEQYF. The CDR3 nucleotides are TGTGCCTGGACCCGGACAGGGCTCGAGCAGTACTTC. Together with reference TRBV30 and TRBJ2-7, the CDR3 gives the full variable domain: SQTIHQWPATLVQPVGSPLSLECTVEGTSNPNLYWYRQAAGRGLQLLFYSVGIGQISSEVPQNLSASRPQDRQFILSSKKLLLSDSGFYLCAWTRTGLEQYFGPGTRLTVT.

The rearrangement links TRBV5-4 to TRBJ1-6; D possibly corresponds to TRBD1 (5 bases). The CDR3 spans 15 residues. The V gene lost 5 bases and the J gene lost 8 bases, with 17 bases spanning the gap. The germline V gene encodes CDR1 SGHNT and CDR2 YYREEE (reference sequence). The CDR3 sequence: CASSRTEGDDSPLHF. CDR3 nucleotide sequence: TGTGCCAGCAGTCGAACTGAAGGGGATGATTCACCCCTCCACTTT.

The gene calls are TRBV19 and TRBJ1-5, with 10 bases that match TRBD1. This CDR3 spans 17 amino acids. Germline CDR1 LNHDA, CDR2 SQIVND (reference sequence). Germline trimming cut 0 bases from V and 7 bases from J; bases unmatched to any gene: 9. CDR3: CASSIDKGTGDRQPQHF. The CDR3 region has the DNA TGTGCCAGTAGTATAGATAAGGGGACAGGGGATCGGCAGCCCCAGCATTTT.

The chain couples TRBV2 to TRBJ1-5; 7 bases match TRBD1. There are 13 residues in the CDR3. CDR1 is SNHLY and CDR2 is FYNNEI in the germline V gene. The V and J ends lost 7 bases and 5 bases, in that order; junction bases with no gene match: 5. CDR3 residues: CASKPGGYQPQHF. The CDR3, as DNA: TGTGCCAGCAAGCCAGGGGGGTATCAGCCCCAGCATTTT.

This clone was counted once. The chain couples TRBV7-9 to TRBJ2-1, with TRBD1 as a possible D gene (5 bases). The CDR3 length is 14 residues. V lost 3 bases and J 8 bases, leaving 14 bases between the germline ends. Germline values: CDR1 SEHNR, CDR2 FQNEAQ (reference sequence). CDR3 sequence (DNA): TGTGCCAGCAGCTTCAGGGTTGAGGTCTATGAGCAGTTCTTC. It yields the protein CASSFRVEVYEQFF.